These 8 T cell receptor beta chains originate from one sample sequenced in a study of radiotherapy plus CTLA-4 blockade in lung cancer. Assay used: immunoSEQ multiplex PCR; TCRdb lists only in-frame clones, some missing. The sample has more than 95,000 clones, 65% to 85% seen once. This specimen was peripheral blood, taken from a patient treated with radiotherapy plus ipilimumab. The source is a human donor with non-small cell lung cancer who had a partial response to radiotherapy plus ipilimumab. Some clones in this sample may be carry-over from other donors' samples.

The chain recombines TRBV27 with TRBJ1-5; 7 bases are a match to TRBD1. Trimming at V came to 8 bases and at J to 3 bases, leaving 7 bases not matched to a gene. Per the germline V gene, CDR1 is MNHEY and CDR2 is SMNVEV (reference sequence). The length of the CDR3 is 14 residues. The CDR3 loop reads CASGRQGINQPQHF. CDR3 DNA: TGTGCCAGCGGAAGACAGGGAATCAATCAGCCCCAGCATTTT.

This rearrangement joins TRBV29-1 to TRBJ2-3; 9 bases align to TRBD1. CDR1 is SQVTM and CDR2 is ANQGSEA in the germline V gene. Trimming cost V 3 bases and J 5 bases; bases outside gene matches: 6. The CDR3 runs to 14 residues. CDR3 nucleotide sequence: TGCAGCGTTGAGGTGGGACAGGGCAGAGATACGCAGTATTTT. This gives the protein CSVEVGQGRDTQYF.

This clone turned up a few times. The V gene is TRBV10-1, the J gene TRBJ2-2; D gene ambiguous. The CDR3 has 17 amino acids. The germline V gene encodes CDR1 WNHNN and CDR2 SYGVQD (reference sequence). Trimming cost V 6 bases and J 0 bases, with 17 bases left between them. The CDR3 bases are TGCGCCAGCAGCCCCCTAGTCCGTGAAGCGAACACCGGGGAGCTGTTTTTT. Its translation: CASSPLVREANTGELFF.

The V gene is TRBV5-1, the J gene TRBJ2-1, with D possibly being TRBD2 (6 bases). V lost 0 bases and J lost 7, with 29 bases in between. Germline lookup yields CDR1 SGHRS and CDR2 YFSETQ. The CDR3 is 20 residues long. CDR3 in DNA: TGCGCCAGCAGCTTGGCCTTAATAGCGGCTCCAGATCCTCGAAGGAATGAGCAGTTCTTC. Encoded protein: CASSLALIAAPDPRRNEQFF.

This chain connects TRBV4-1 to TRBJ1-1, with 7 nucleotides matching TRBD1. V was clipped by 4 bases and J by 1 base; unmatched bases: 9. This CDR3 is 16 amino acids long. CDR1 MGHRA and CDR2 YSYEKL come from the germline V gene. CDR3 bases: TGCGCCAGCAGCCGCGGGCAGGGGGTGAGGAACACTGAAGCTTTCTTT. This translates into CASSRGQGVRNTEAFF.

CDR3 bases: TGCGCCAGCAGCTCCCCGGGACTTACAGATACGCAGTATTTT. This encodes CASSSPGLTDTQYF. The chain joins TRBV5-1 to TRBJ2-3; D might be TRBD2 (6 bases). Trimming left V 3 bases short and J 3 bases short, with 11 bases between. The CDR3 is 14 amino acids. CDR1 is SGHRS and CDR2 is YFSETQ in the germline V gene.

The rearrangement uses TRBV11-2 and TRBJ2-5; 8 bases are shared with TRBD1. The CDR3 contains 16 residues. V was clipped by 10 bases and J by 3 bases; unmatched bases: 16. Germline values: CDR1 SGHAT, CDR2 FQNNGV. The DNA for the CDR3 is TGTGCCACCTCGCCGGGTCGGACAGGGACAGAAGAGACCCAGTACTTC. Translated: CATSPGRTGTEETQYF. Supplemented by reference TRBV11-2 and TRBJ2-5, the full variable domain reads EAGVAQSPRYKIIEKRQSVAFWCNPISGHATLYWYQQILGQGPKLLIQFQNNGVVDDSQLPKDRFSAERLKGVDSTLKIQPAKLEDSAVYLCATSPGRTGTEETQYFGPGTRLLVL.

This clone was seen once. In nucleotides, the CDR3 is TGCAGCGTTGCCCTGGAGGGCTATGGCTACACCTTC. As protein: CSVALEGYGYTF. The gene calls are TRBV29-1 and TRBJ1-2; the D is unclear. Germline CDR1 is SQVTM and CDR2 is ANQGSEA. This CDR3 is built from 12 residues. The germline V and J ends were trimmed by 4 bases and 4 bases, with 10 bases remaining between them.